This record looks at one TCR beta chain sequence and its context. This entry belongs to a study of identical twins. TCRdb processed the 5' RACE reads anew with MiXCR; each CDR3 protein has one entry. The sample carries about 470,000 distinct CDR3 sequences, 20% to 25% recorded once. These same records also appear under a second study, on T cells expressing NK-cell markers. That paper states: Among eight sequenced donors, seven carried HCMV seropositivity while one was seronegative. Several experiments added an anti-gamma-delta TCR antibody to sort only alpha-beta TCR T cells.

This TCR came from a woman between 18 and 29 years old in good health. Sequenced input: CD4+ T cells sorted from blood.

The CDR3 nucleotides read TGTGCCAGCAGTCGACACACCGGGGAGCTGTTTTTT. It is translated as CASSRHTGELFF. This chain connects TRBV12-3 or TRBV12-4 to TRBJ2-2; unclear D gene. The V end was cut by 5 bases, the J end by 3 bases, with 4 bases between. CDR3 length: 12 residues.